The entry below describes one TCR beta chain. The antigen it binds to is not known. Base qualities are not at hand, and no much larger clone is one base apart. The CDR3 sequence holds 18 residues, the cysteine and phenylalanine included. Only the CDR3 portion is preserved as DNA: 54 bases, with reading frame beginning at the first base. The germline V gene (reference sequence) sets CDR1 to LNHNV and CDR2 to YYDKDF. Between the V and J ends, shortened by 0 bases and 0 bases respectively, the junction contains 14 bases. The data were taken from a study of memory CD4+ T cells and cytomegalovirus serostatus (dated by TCRdb to between 2019 and 2020). Notes on the research overall: A total of some 33 healthy Belgian adults, of whom 9 were CMV seropositive and approximately 24 were CMV seronegative, were included in the cohort. To replicate a published TCR-based CMV serostatus classifier, the researchers sequenced the CD4+ memory TCRbeta repertoires of a Belgian cohort whose cytomegalovirus serostatus was known. The paper as a whole reports these results and caveats: Unlike the original study, which covered naive and memory CD4+ and CD8+ populations, the Belgian study sequenced only CD4+CD45RO+ memory cells. Among the 160 or so previously reported CMV-associated TCRbeta sequences, 67 showed up in the CD4+ memory repertoires, with each one found in between one and five individuals. For CMV serostatus prediction, a median bootstrapped AUC of 0.95 was reached with the original framework, and a median bootstrapped AUC of roughly 0.9 was reached with a US-trained random forest. The original-framework classifier achieved a median bootstrapped AUC of about 0.94 with a 95% CI of 0.76-1.00 on the Belgian cohort. The results were interpreted as suggesting that the CMV-associated TCR signature is largely present in the CD4+ memory repertoire.

Genomic DNA was extracted from sorted cells with the Quick-DNA Microprep Kit. TCRbeta DNA was amplified with the immunoSEQ hsTCRbeta kit following the manufacturer's protocol. An Illumina MiSeq instrument was used to sequence the TCRbeta libraries. Per the source publication's procedure: After out-of-frame sequences were removed, 2,204,828 distinct TCRbeta sequences remained, averaging about 61,000 per individual. Each individual was scored using the number of 170 or so previously reported CMV-associated TCRbeta sequences that the individual carried and the total number of productive distinct TCRbeta sequences. A beta-binomial model was reimplemented in Python, and scikit-learn random forests with default parameters were trained on US cohort data. Classifier performance on the Belgian cohort was summarized as median AUC with percentile confidence intervals over 10,000 bootstrap iterations. TCRdb retrieved this table from immuneACCESS and kept in-frame rearrangements only. Not all clones are present; in checked studies, unresolved V genes account for under half, and no reason is known for the remainder. Clonal size and the V and J genes are those of that table, whereas D and trimming came from the DNA. The sample table lists over 45,000 clones, around 76% of them with a count of one. The ten most abundant clones make up less than 0.5% of the sample.

A FACSAria II was used to sort memory CD4+ T cells, defined as single viable CD3+CD4+CD8-CD45RO+ cells. CMV serostatus was determined with a Roche Elecsys assay detecting serum IgG against CMV pp150, pp28, p38 and p52. After the samples were thawed, total CD4+ T cells were enriched through positive selection using CD4 magnetic microbeads. The samples came from a separate study whose specific focus was interrogating the CD4+ T cell memory repertoire. Peripheral blood mononuclear cells were isolated and cryopreserved following standard operating procedures; serum was stored at -80 °C. The staining used CD3-PerCP (BW264/56), CD4-APC (RPA-T4), CD45RO-PE (UCHT1) and CD8-Pacific Orange (3B5) antibodies, and Sytox blue was used to exclude non-viable cells.

This sequence uses TRBV15 and TRBJ1-4; D gene: possibly TRBD1, on 5 matching bases. This receptor was identified in an adult in good health and CMV-seronegative. Sequenced material: memory CD4+ T cells from blood. The CDR3 amino acid sequence is: CATSRDLGRVTTNEKLFF. The sequenced DNA: TGTGCCACCAGCAGAGACTTGGGGCGGGTTACAACTAATGAAAAACTGTTTTTT. The variable domain in full, with residues beyond the CDR3 obtained from the reference TRBV15 and TRBJ1-4 genes, is DAMVIQNPRYQVTQFGKPVTLSCSQTLNHNVMYWYQQKSSQAPKLLFHYYDKDFNNEADTPDNFQSRRPNTSFCFLDIRSPGLGDTAMYLCATSRDLGRVTTNEKLFFGSGTQLSVL.